The 26 T cell receptor beta chains below all came from one sample that was sequenced in a study of CD8 T cells in ankylosing spondylitis. Via MiXCR, TCRdb re-called the 5' RACE reads, giving one row per CDR3 protein. Among 120,000 or so distinct CDR3 sequences listed, roughly 13% were seen once. Material: blood, either unsorted or a sorted T cell fraction (not recorded which). These receptors were collected from a female donor with ankylosing spondylitis or in good health (not recorded which).

This clonotype was observed a handful of times. This rearrangement joins TRBV20-1 to TRBJ1-4; maybe TRBD1 (6 bases). CDR3 length: 15 residues. Germline V gene sequence: CDR1 DFQATT, CDR2 SNEGSKA (reference sequence). The V gene lost 0 bases and the J gene lost 8 bases, with 16 bases spanning the gap. The CDR3 DNA sequence: TGCAGTGCTAGAGATACTAGGGGGTCAGGAGAAAAACTGTTTTTT. Its protein is CSARDTRGSGEKLFF.

This sequence joins TRBV20-1 and TRBJ2-3; D gene uncertain. Trimming removed 0 bases from V and 0 bases from J, with 7 bases in between. Germline CDR1 and CDR2: DFQATT and SNEGSKA (reference sequence). This CDR3 has 14 amino acids. The CDR3 sequence: CSARDWQSTDTQYF. For the CDR3, the DNA is TGCAGTGCTAGAGATTGGCAGAGCACAGATACGCAGTATTTT.

The CDR3 spells CASSLEGGRKLFF. For the CDR3, the DNA is TGCGCCAGCAGCTTGGAAGGGGGGCGGAAACTGTTTTTT. This rearrangement joins TRBV5-1 to TRBJ1-4; D is possibly TRBD1 (6 bases). Trimming took off 0 bases at V and 11 bases at J, with 11 bases between the two ends. CDR1 and CDR2 from the germline V gene are SGHRS and YFSETQ. The CDR3 loop spans 13 amino acids.

The chain is built from TRBV5-1 and TRBJ1-1; 7 nucleotides line up with TRBD1. The junction had 10 bases not matched to a gene; V was cut back by 4 bases and J by 4 bases. Germline CDR1 is SGHRS and CDR2 is YFSETQ. The CDR3 is 15 residues long. CDR3 sequence (DNA): TGCGCCAGCAGCACTACCGGGACAGTTGGCACTGAAGCTTTCTTT. Amino acids: CASSTTGTVGTEAFF.

The J gene is TRBJ2-7, the V gene TRBV19; TRBD1 matches 8 bases. In germline, CDR1 is LNHDA, CDR2 SQIVND (reference sequence). V gave up 6 bases and J gave up 2 bases; unmatched junction bases: 12. The CDR3 extends over 16 amino acids. The CDR3 protein is CASRTSDRGLAYEQYF. The CDR3 nucleotides are TGTGCCAGTAGGACTTCTGACAGGGGTCTGGCCTACGAGCAGTACTTC. Based on the CDR3 plus reference TRBV19 and TRBJ2-7, the full variable domain is DGGITQSPKYLFRKEGQNVTLSCEQNLNHDAMYWYRQDPGQGLRLIYYSQIVNDFQKGDIAEGYSVSREKKESFPLTVTSAQKNPTAFYLCASRTSDRGLAYEQYFGPGTRLTVT.

The V and J genes are TRBV5-5 and TRBJ2-7; 7 nucleotides agree with TRBD1. This CDR3 comprises 15 residues. The germline V gene has CDR1 SGHKS and CDR2 YYEKEE (reference sequence). The V gene end was trimmed by 1 base and the J gene end by 2 bases; junction bases not matched to a gene: 6. In nucleotides, the CDR3 is TGTGCCAGCAGCTTGAACCCGGGACAGACCTACGAGCAGTACTTC. Protein sequence: CASSLNPGQTYEQYF.

This clonotype was recorded many times. This chain connects TRBV2 to TRBJ2-2, with 10 bases fitting TRBD1. CDR1 is SNHLY, CDR2 FYNNEI, per germline. This CDR3 is 14 amino acids long. J gave up 2 bases and V 7 bases, and 1 base lay outside the gene matches. The CDR3 loop is CASKTGGNTGELFF. CDR3 nucleotides: TGTGCCAGCAAGACAGGGGGCAACACCGGGGAGCTGTTTTTT.

V and J are TRBV20-1 and TRBJ2-1; 7 nucleotides align to TRBD2. Germline CDR1 DFQATT, CDR2 SNEGSKA (reference sequence). Unmatched junction bases numbered 11, after V lost 6 bases and J lost 0 bases. This CDR3 has 16 residues. In DNA, the CDR3 is TGCAGTGCCCTAACTCGAGCGGGAAGCTCCTACAATGAGCAGTTCTTC. Translating gives CSALTRAGSSYNEQFF.

In its sample, this clonotype was seen a few times. V is TRBV12-3 or TRBV12-4 and J is TRBJ1-3; a weak D match, TRBD1 (6 bases). Deletions cut 6 bases from V and 0 bases from J, with 12 bases between. The CDR3 consists of 15 residues. For the CDR3, the DNA is TGTGCCAGCAGACGTACAGGGAGCTCTGGAAACACCATATATTTT. As protein: CASRRTGSSGNTIYF.

This clonotype was counted between two and nine times. V is TRBV3-1 and J is TRBJ2-2; D is ambiguous. Germline V gene sequence: CDR1 LGHDT, CDR2 YNNKEL (reference sequence). Trimming left V 2 bases short and J 2 bases short, with 6 bases between. CDR3 length: 14 amino acids. The CDR3 region is CASSQRENTGELFF. CDR3 nucleotide sequence: TGTGCCAGCAGCCAAAGAGAAAACACCGGGGAGCTGTTTTTT. Complete variable domain (other parts from reference TRBV3-1 and TRBJ2-2): DTAVSQTPKYLVTQMGNDKSIKCEQNLGHDTMYWYKQDSKKFLKIMFSYNNKELIINETVPNRFSPKSPDKAHLNLHINSLELGDSAVYFCASSQRENTGELFFGEGSRLTVL.

This clonotype has ten or more counts. The chain joins TRBV20-1 to TRBJ2-1; the match to TRBD2 covers 7 bases. The CDR3 contains 14 residues. The V gene end was trimmed by 5 bases and the J gene end by 2 bases; junction bases not matched to a gene: 6. The germline V gene has CDR1 DFQATT and CDR2 SNEGSKA (reference sequence). This chain's CDR3 is CSASSSGPYNEQFF. CDR3 DNA sequence: TGCAGTGCTTCCTCTAGCGGACCCTACAATGAGCAGTTCTTC.

This clonotype was seen ten or more times. The chain combines TRBV7-2 with TRBJ2-7; a weak D match, TRBD1 (6 bases). CDR1 and CDR2 (germline): SGHTA, FQGNSA. V dropped 5 bases and J dropped 5 bases, with 19 bases sitting between them. This CDR3 has 15 amino acids. The CDR3 region has the DNA TGTGCCAGCAGCGGGGAACCACAGGGCAAGCACGAGCAGTACTTC. As protein: CASSGEPQGKHEQYF. Full variable domain (outside the CDR3, taken from reference TRBV7-2 and TRBJ2-7): GAGVSQSPSNKVTEKGKDVELRCDPISGHTALYWYRQSLGQGLEFLIYFQGNSAPDKSGLPSDRFSAERTGGSVSTLTIQRTQQEDSAVYLCASSGEPQGKHEQYFGPGTRLTVT.

This clonotype was detected only a few times. This sequence joins TRBV20-1 and TRBJ1-1; D possibly corresponds to TRBD1 (5 bases). Looked up from germline, CDR1 is DFQATT and CDR2 is SNEGSKA (reference sequence). The CDR3 length is 12 residues. V gave up 1 base and J gave up 4 bases, with 7 bases separating them. DNA for the CDR3: TGCAGTGCTAGAGGGGGGGGCACTGAAGCTTTCTTT. Amino acids: CSARGGGTEAFF.

This clonotype was observed many times. The chain is built from TRBV4-2 and TRBJ2-5; the D is unclear. CDR1 and CDR2 (germline): LGHNA, YNFKEQ. V was cut by 3 bases and J by 1 base, with 6 bases left in between. The CDR3 totals 13 residues. In DNA, the CDR3 is TGTGCCAGCAGCCAGGGCTTCCAAGAGACCCAGTACTTC. It specifies CASSQGFQETQYF.

This clonotype came up many times. The rearrangement joins TRBV5-1 to TRBJ2-7, with no clear D. Trimming removed 0 bases from V and 2 bases from J, with 6 bases in between. The CDR3 runs 13 residues. Germline V gives CDR1 SGHRS, CDR2 YFSETQ. The CDR3: CASSLGPAYEQYF. The CDR3 coding sequence is TGCGCCAGCAGCTTGGGCCCAGCCTACGAGCAGTACTTC.

This clonotype appeared many times. J is TRBJ1-3 and V is TRBV5-1, with a weak D call TRBD1 (5 bases). The CDR3 loop spans 13 amino acids. V lost 4 bases and J lost 4, with 9 bases in between. Germline V gene data show CDR1 as SGHRS and CDR2 as YFSETQ. This CDR3 is CASSVTGGNTIYF. In DNA, the CDR3 is TGCGCCAGCAGCGTCACAGGCGGAAACACCATATATTTT.

This clonotype was seen a few times. The genes are TRBV10-3 and TRBJ2-1; 9 bases map to TRBD2. Unmatched junction bases numbered 7, after V lost 2 bases and J lost 5 bases. CDR1 ENHRY and CDR2 SYGVKD come from the germline V gene. CDR3 length equals 16 residues. This CDR3 is CAISEALGGRDNEQFF. The CDR3 nucleotides are TGTGCCATCAGTGAGGCCCTAGGCGGGAGGGACAATGAGCAGTTCTTC.

The sample holds many counts of this clonotype. V usage is TRBV5-1 and J usage is TRBJ2-3; TRBD1 agrees at 7 bases. CDR1 SGHRS and CDR2 YFSETQ come from the germline V gene. The ends lost 5 bases at V and 0 bases at J; junction bases unmatched: 6. This CDR3 has 15 residues. CDR3: CASRRDSSSTDTQYF. CDR3 sequence (DNA): TGCGCCAGCAGAAGGGACAGCTCTAGCACAGATACGCAGTATTTT.

This clonotype was observed once. This chain links TRBV12-5 with TRBJ1-1, with D uncertain. Germline lookup yields CDR1 LGHNT and CDR2 FRNRAP. V was clipped by 8 bases and J by 3 bases, with 13 bases between them. The CDR3 has 13 amino acids. The CDR3 sequence: CASSRNPDTEAFF. CDR3 sequence (DNA): TGTGCTAGTTCACGAAATCCGGACACTGAAGCTTTCTTT.

This clonotype has just a few counts. This chain joins TRBV7-2 and TRBJ2-2, with TRBD1 identical over 7 bases. The CDR3 covers 13 residues. Per germline, CDR1 SGHTA and CDR2 FQGNSA. V shed 5 bases and J 7 bases; nucleotides not matched to a gene: 4. The CDR3: CASSEGARGELFF. The CDR3 nucleotides are TGTGCCAGCAGCGAGGGGGCGCGCGGGGAGCTGTTTTTT.

J is TRBJ1-5 and V is TRBV5-1; possibly TRBD1 for D (6 bases). Germline V gene lookup returns CDR1 SGHRS and CDR2 YFSETQ. The CDR3 runs to 14 residues. The V gene lost 4 bases and the J gene lost 5 bases, with 13 bases spanning the gap. CDR3 DNA: TGCGCCAGCAGCCCCCAGGGGTATGATCAGCCCCAGCATTTT. Its translation is CASSPQGYDQPQHF.

V usage is TRBV10-3 and J usage is TRBJ2-2, with D perhaps given as TRBD1 or TRBD2 (5 bases each). V shed 7 bases and J shed 7 bases, with 22 bases lying between them. The CDR3 contains 16 residues. The germline CDR1 and CDR2 sequences are ENHRY and SYGVKD. This CDR3 reads CAINLEPDSGDGELFF. The CDR3 DNA reads TGTGCCATCAACCTTGAACCTGACAGCGGTGACGGGGAGCTGTTTTTT.

A remark on this clonotype: Relative to the germline gene, one junction end is altered; a read error may explain this. The rearrangement uses TRBV18 and TRBJ1-2, with 9 bases matching TRBD1. Germline CDR1 KGHSH, CDR2 LQKENI. The length of the CDR3 is 14 residues. The DNA for the CDR3 is TGTGCCAGCTCACCGCCTACAGGGGGCTATGGCTGCACCTTC. It yields the protein CASSPPTGGYGCTF.

This clonotype appeared many times. The J gene is TRBJ2-1, the V gene TRBV5-1; 10 nucleotides line up with TRBD1. CDR3 length: 17 residues. Germline V gives CDR1 SGHRS, CDR2 YFSETQ. V shed 0 bases, J shed 8 bases, and the junction held 11 bases outside the gene matches. CDR3 nucleotide sequence: TGCGCCAGCAGCTTGGAGTATACGGGACAGGGGATTTATGAGCAGTTCTTC. It translates to CASSLEYTGQGIYEQFF.

The V and J genes are TRBV3-1 and TRBJ2-5, with 12 nucleotides matching TRBD2. J gave up 5 bases and V 2 bases, and 6 bases lay outside the gene matches. The CDR3 spans 16 residues. Germline values: CDR1 LGHDT, CDR2 YNNKEL (reference sequence). CDR3 in DNA: TGTGCCAGCAGCCAAAAGACTAGCGGGAGTTACGAGACCCAGTACTTC. It codes for CASSQKTSGSYETQYF.

This clonotype was recorded many times. The CDR3 reads CASSLSAGNEKLFF. In DNA form, the CDR3 reads TGCGCCAGCAGCTTGTCGGCAGGGAATGAAAAACTGTTTTTT. This rearrangement joins TRBV5-1 to TRBJ1-4, with a weak D call TRBD1 (5 bases). V lost 1 base to trimming and J lost 5 bases, with 9 bases between them. This CDR3 has 14 amino acids. Germline lookup yields CDR1 SGHRS and CDR2 YFSETQ. The full variable domain, completed using reference TRBV5-1 and TRBJ1-4, is KAGVTQTPRYLIKTRGQQVTLSCSPISGHRSVSWYQQTPGQGLQFLFEYFSETQRNKGNFPGRFSGRQFSNSRSEMNVSTLELGDSALYLCASSLSAGNEKLFFGSGTQLSVL.